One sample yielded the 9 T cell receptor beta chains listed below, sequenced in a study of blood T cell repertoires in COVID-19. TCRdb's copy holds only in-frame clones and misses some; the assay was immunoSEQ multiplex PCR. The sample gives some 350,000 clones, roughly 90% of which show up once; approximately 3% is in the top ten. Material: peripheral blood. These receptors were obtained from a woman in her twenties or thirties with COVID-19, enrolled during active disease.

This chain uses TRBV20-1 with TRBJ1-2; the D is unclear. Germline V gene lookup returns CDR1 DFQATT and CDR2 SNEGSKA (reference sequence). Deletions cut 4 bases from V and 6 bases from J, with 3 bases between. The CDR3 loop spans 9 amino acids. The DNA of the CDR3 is TGCAGTGCTAAGCATGGCTACACCTTC. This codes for CSAKHGYTF.

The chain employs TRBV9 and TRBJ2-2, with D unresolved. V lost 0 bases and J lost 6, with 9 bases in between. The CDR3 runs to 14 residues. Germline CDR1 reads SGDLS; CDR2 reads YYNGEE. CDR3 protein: CASSVEWAAGELFF. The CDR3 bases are TGTGCCAGCAGCGTAGAGTGGGCTGCCGGGGAGCTGTTTTTT. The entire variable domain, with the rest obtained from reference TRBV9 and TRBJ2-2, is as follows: DSGVTQTPKHLITATGQRVTLRCSPRSGDLSVYWYQQSLDQGLQFLIQYYNGEERAKGNILERFSAQQFPDLHSELNLSSLELGDSALYFCASSVEWAAGELFFGEGSRLTVL.

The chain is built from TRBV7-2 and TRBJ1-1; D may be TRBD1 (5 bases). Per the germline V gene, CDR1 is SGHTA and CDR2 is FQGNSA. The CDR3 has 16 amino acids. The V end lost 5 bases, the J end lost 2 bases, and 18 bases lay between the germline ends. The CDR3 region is CASSRGAGRGNTEAFF. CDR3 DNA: TGTGCCAGCAGCCGCGGCGCGGGGAGGGGCAACACTGAAGCTTTCTTT.

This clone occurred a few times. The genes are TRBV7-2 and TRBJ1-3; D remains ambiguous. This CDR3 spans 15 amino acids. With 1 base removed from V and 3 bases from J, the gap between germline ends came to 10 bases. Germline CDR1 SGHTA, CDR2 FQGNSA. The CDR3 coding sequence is TGTGCCAGCAGCTTAGGTCCCGCCTATGGAAACACCATATATTTT. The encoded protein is CASSLGPAYGNTIYF.

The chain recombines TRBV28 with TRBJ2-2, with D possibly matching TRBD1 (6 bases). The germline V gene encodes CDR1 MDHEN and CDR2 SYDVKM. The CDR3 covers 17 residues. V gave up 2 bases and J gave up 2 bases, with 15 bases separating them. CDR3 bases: TGTGCCAGCAGTTTAATGGGGCGGACAGCTAACACCGGGGAGCTGTTTTTT. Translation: CASSLMGRTANTGELFF. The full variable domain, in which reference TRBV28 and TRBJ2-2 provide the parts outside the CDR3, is DVKVTQSSRYLVKRTGEKVFLECVQDMDHENMFWYRQDPGLGLRLIYFSYDVKMKEKGDIPEGYSVSREKKERFSLILESASTNQTSMYLCASSLMGRTANTGELFFGEGSRLTVL.

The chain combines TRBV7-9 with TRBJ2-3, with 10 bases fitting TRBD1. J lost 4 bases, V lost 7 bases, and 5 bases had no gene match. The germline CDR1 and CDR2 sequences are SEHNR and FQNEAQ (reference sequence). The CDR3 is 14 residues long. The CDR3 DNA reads TGTGCCAGCAACCCGACAGGGGGCGCAGATACGCAGTATTTT. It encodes CASNPTGGADTQYF.

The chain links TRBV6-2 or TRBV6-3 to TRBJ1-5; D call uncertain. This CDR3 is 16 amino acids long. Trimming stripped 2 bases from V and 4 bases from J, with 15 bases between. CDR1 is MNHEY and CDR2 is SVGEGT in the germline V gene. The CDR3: CASSYSGGRGNQPQHF. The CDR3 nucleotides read TGTGCCAGCAGTTACAGTGGAGGGCGCGGGAATCAGCCCCAGCATTTT.

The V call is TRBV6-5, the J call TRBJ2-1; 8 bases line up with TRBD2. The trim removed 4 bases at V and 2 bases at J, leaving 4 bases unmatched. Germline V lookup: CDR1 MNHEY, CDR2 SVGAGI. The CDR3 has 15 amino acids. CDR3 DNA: TGTGCCAGCAGTTCCACGGGACTAGCCTACAATGAGCAGTTCTTC. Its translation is CASSSTGLAYNEQFF.

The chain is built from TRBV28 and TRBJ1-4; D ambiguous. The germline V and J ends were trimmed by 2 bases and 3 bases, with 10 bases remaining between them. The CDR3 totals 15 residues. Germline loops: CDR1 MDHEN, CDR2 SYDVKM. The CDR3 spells CASSLEGSPNEKLFF. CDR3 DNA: TGTGCCAGCAGTTTAGAGGGTTCACCTAATGAAAAACTGTTTTTT.